This entry describes one T cell receptor (beta chain). The antigen remains unidentified. This record comes from a study of T cells expressing NK-cell markers. Study-level background: In sorted CD3+CD56+NKG2C+, CD3+CD56+NKG2C- and CD3+CD56-NKG2C+ T cells, TCR beta repertoires were obtained. Seven HCMV-seropositive donors and one seronegative donor made up the eight sequenced donors. Points from the study as a whole: Unclear, still, was the HCMV specificity of the expanded NKG2C+ T cell clones. In a group of 5 or 6 donors, dominant NKG2C+ clonotypes represented about 1.0-7.5% of CD8+ T cells.

For each CDR3 protein, TCRdb gives one entry from its re-call of the 5' RACE reads, without DNA. Its table lists more than 250,000 distinct CDR3 sequences. CDR1 is LNHNV, CDR2 YYDKDF, per germline (reference sequence). There are 13 residues in the CDR3. The clonotype originates from a man aged 18 to 35 in good health. The chain has TRBV15 and TRBJ2-1; the TRBD1 assignment by TCRdb is unverifiable without DNA. Sequenced sample: blood T cells: a sorted CD56 or NKG2C T cell subset, CD4+ or CD8+ T cells, or bulk PBMC T cells (not recorded which). CDR3: CATREGRRDEQFF. The entire variable domain, with the rest obtained from reference TRBV15 and TRBJ2-1, is as follows: DAMVIQNPRYQVTQFGKPVTLSCSQTLNHNVMYWYQQKSSQAPKLLFHYYDKDFNNEADTPDNFQSRRPNTSFCFLDIRSPGLGDTAMYLCATREGRRDEQFFGPGTRLTVL.